Listed below are T cell receptor beta chains from one sample, sequenced in a study of a mutant IDH1 vaccine in newly diagnosed glioma. TCRdb's copy holds only in-frame clones and misses some; the assay was immunoSEQ multiplex PCR. The sample lists 20,000 or so clones, around 82% seen once, with approximately 5% in the top ten. The specimen comprised PBMCs, sampled from a glioma patient treated with radiotherapy, temozolomide or both. The source of these receptors is a man aged 40-50 years with glioma. The CDR3 runs from the conserved cysteine through the conserved F or W. The order of the fields is clone size, D gene, J gene, V gene, CDR3 DNA, CDR3 protein. A D gene is named only where the DNA matches it firmly. The size of a clone is reported for some rows only, either as once, few or many, or as a class for expanded clones.

clone size: .; D gene: TRBD1; J gene: TRBJ1-1; V gene: TRBV6-6; CDR3 DNA: TGTGCCAGCAGTTACCGGGACAGGGCCTCTGAAGCTTTCTTT; CDR3 protein: CASSYRDRASEAFF
clone size: few; D gene: .; J gene: TRBJ2-7; V gene: TRBV5-6; CDR3 DNA: TGTGCCAGCAGCTCAACAGGGAGGTACGAGCAGTACTTC; CDR3 protein: CASSSTGRYEQYF
clone size: few; D gene: TRBD1; J gene: TRBJ2-7; V gene: TRBV4-3; CDR3 DNA: TGCGCCAGCAGCCAAGATGCAGGGGGTGTCTACGAGCAGTACTTC; CDR3 protein: CASSQDAGGVYEQYF
clone size: .; D gene: TRBD1; J gene: TRBJ1-2; V gene: TRBV6-1; CDR3 DNA: TGTGCCAGCAGTGTTCCGTGGGACAGCCGCTATGGCTACACCTTC; CDR3 protein: CASSVPWDSRYGYTF
clone size: .; D gene: TRBD1; J gene: TRBJ1-2; V gene: TRBV30; CDR3 DNA: TGTGCCTGGAGTGTCGGACAGGCGGGGGGTGACACCTTC; CDR3 protein: CAWSVGQAGGDTF
clone size: .; D gene: TRBD1; J gene: TRBJ1-3; V gene: TRBV27; CDR3 DNA: TGTGCCAGCAGTTTGGACAGGGGGCCTGGAAACACCATATATTTT; CDR3 protein: CASSLDRGPGNTIYF
clone size: .; D gene: .; J gene: TRBJ1-6; V gene: TRBV23-1; CDR3 DNA: TGCGCCAGCAGTCAATACCCGGGGGCAAAGGCACCCCTCCACTTT; CDR3 protein: CASSQYPGAKAPLHF
clone size: few; D gene: .; J gene: TRBJ1-5; V gene: TRBV5-1; CDR3 DNA: TGCGCCAGCAGCCCCGGTGCGGGACAGCCCCAGCATTTT; CDR3 protein: CASSPGAGQPQHF
clone size: .; D gene: TRBD2; J gene: TRBJ2-7; V gene: TRBV10-3; CDR3 DNA: TGTGCCACCACCATTGGGGGGGGATCCTACGAGCAGTACTTC; CDR3 protein: CATTIGGGSYEQYF
clone size: .; D gene: .; J gene: TRBJ2-5; V gene: TRBV9; CDR3 DNA: TGTGCCAGCAGCGTAGGATCATTACCCCAAGAGACCCAGTACTTC; CDR3 protein: CASSVGSLPQETQYF
clone size: .; D gene: .; J gene: TRBJ2-4; V gene: TRBV6-1; CDR3 DNA: TGTGCCAGCAGTGGTGACCCTAGGGACATTCAGTACTTC; CDR3 protein: CASSGDPRDIQYF
clone size: .; D gene: TRBD2; J gene: TRBJ2-2; V gene: TRBV27; CDR3 DNA: TGTGCCAGCAGTTGGGCTAGCGGGAGCCCCGGGGAGCTGTTTTTT; CDR3 protein: CASSWASGSPGELFF
clone size: .; D gene: .; J gene: TRBJ1-1; V gene: TRBV4-1; CDR3 DNA: TGCGCCAGCAGCCAGGGCAAAAACACTGAAGCTTTCTTT; CDR3 protein: CASSQGKNTEAFF
clone size: .; D gene: .; J gene: TRBJ1-3; V gene: TRBV4-3; CDR3 DNA: TGCGCCAGCAGCCAAGAGGGTGACTTTCGCTCTGGAAACACCATATATTTT; CDR3 protein: CASSQEGDFRSGNTIYF
clone size: .; D gene: .; J gene: TRBJ1-1; V gene: TRBV5-4; CDR3 DNA: TGTGCCAGCAGCTTGGGGCAGGTGGGGTACACTGAAGCTTTCTTT; CDR3 protein: CASSLGQVGYTEAFF
clone size: .; D gene: .; J gene: TRBJ2-5; V gene: TRBV5-1; CDR3 DNA: TGCGCCAGCAGCTTGGCAGGGCTAGCGGAGACCCAGTACTTC; CDR3 protein: CASSLAGLAETQYF
clone size: .; D gene: .; J gene: TRBJ1-3; V gene: TRBV4-1; CDR3 DNA: TGCGCCAGCAGCCCCGGCGGGGGGGGAAACACCATATATTTT; CDR3 protein: CASSPGGGGNTIYF
clone size: .; D gene: TRBD1; J gene: TRBJ1-4; V gene: TRBV4-1; CDR3 DNA: TGCGCCAGCAGCCAGGGACAGGGAAATGAAAAACTGTTTTTT; CDR3 protein: CASSQGQGNEKLFF
clone size: .; D gene: .; J gene: TRBJ1-3; V gene: TRBV6-1; CDR3 DNA: TGTGCCAGCAGTGATTCGGGTTGGGGAAACACCATATATTTT; CDR3 protein: CASSDSGWGNTIYF
clone size: .; D gene: .; J gene: TRBJ1-5; V gene: TRBV7-2; CDR3 DNA: TGTGCCAGCAGCCGCCTCCACGTTAGCAATCAGCCCCAGCATTTT; CDR3 protein: CASSRLHVSNQPQHF
clone size: .; D gene: TRBD2; J gene: TRBJ2-3; V gene: TRBV29-1; CDR3 DNA: TGCAGCGGTGTCCTAGCGGGGGGCGGTGGGTCCGCAGATACGCAGTATTTT; CDR3 protein: CSGVLAGGGGSADTQYF
clone size: .; D gene: .; J gene: TRBJ2-7; V gene: TRBV5-1; CDR3 DNA: TGCGCCAGCAGCGCTGGACAGAACTTAACCTACGAGCAGTACTTC; CDR3 protein: CASSAGQNLTYEQYF
clone size: .; D gene: TRBD1; J gene: TRBJ2-7; V gene: TRBV19; CDR3 DNA: TGTGCCAGTAGTGAAGACAGGGGAACCTACGAGCAGTACTTC; CDR3 protein: CASSEDRGTYEQYF
clone size: .; D gene: TRBD1; J gene: TRBJ2-3; V gene: TRBV5-1; CDR3 DNA: TGCGCCAGCAGCCCGATTCCGGGACAGGGAGTAGATACGCAGTATTTT; CDR3 protein: CASSPIPGQGVDTQYF
clone size: .; D gene: .; J gene: TRBJ1-2; V gene: TRBV18; CDR3 DNA: TGTGCCAGCTCACCCGACTCACTTTTTGGCTACACCTTC; CDR3 protein: CASSPDSLFGYTF
clone size: .; D gene: TRBD1; J gene: TRBJ2-2; V gene: TRBV6-5; CDR3 DNA: TGTGCCAGCAGTTCCCTCCGACAGGGTCGGACCGGGGAGCTGTTTTTT; CDR3 protein: CASSSLRQGRTGELFF
clone size: few; D gene: .; J gene: TRBJ1-1; V gene: TRBV29-1; CDR3 DNA: TGCAGCGTTAGTCGGCAGATGAACACTGAAGCTTTCTTT; CDR3 protein: CSVSRQMNTEAFF
clone size: few; D gene: TRBD1; J gene: TRBJ1-2; V gene: TRBV29-1; CDR3 DNA: TGCAGCGCGGGACAGGTCGAGGCCTATGGCTACACCTTC; CDR3 protein: CSAGQVEAYGYTF
clone size: .; D gene: TRBD2; J gene: TRBJ2-1; V gene: TRBV5-1; CDR3 DNA: TGCGCCAGCAGCTCGCAACTAGCGGGAGAGGCTAATGAGCAGTTCTTC; CDR3 protein: CASSSQLAGEANEQFF
clone size: once; D gene: .; J gene: TRBJ1-1; V gene: TRBV7-9; CDR3 DNA: TGTGCCAGCAGCTCGTCAGGGGTACGGAACACTGAAGCTTTCTTT; CDR3 protein: CASSSSGVRNTEAFF
clone size: .; D gene: .; J gene: TRBJ1-4; V gene: TRBV19; CDR3 DNA: TGTGCCAGTAGTTTTGTCCAGGGAGAAGGATTTAATGAAAAACTGTTTTTT; CDR3 protein: CASSFVQGEGFNEKLFF
clone size: .; D gene: .; J gene: TRBJ1-2; V gene: TRBV5-6; CDR3 DNA: TGTGCCAGCAGCTTGGGCCTTCCTTCATATGGCTACACCTTC; CDR3 protein: CASSLGLPSYGYTF
clone size: .; D gene: .; J gene: TRBJ1-3; V gene: TRBV30; CDR3 DNA: TGTGCCTGGAGTGGGAGAGACACCATATATTTT; CDR3 protein: CAWSGRDTIYF
clone size: .; D gene: .; J gene: TRBJ1-1; V gene: TRBV19; CDR3 DNA: TGTGCCAGTAGTATAGTAGACCAGAACACTGAAGCTTTCTTT; CDR3 protein: CASSIVDQNTEAFF
clone size: .; D gene: .; J gene: TRBJ1-4; V gene: TRBV25-1; CDR3 DNA: TGTGCCAGCAGTGATCCCACGAATGAAAAACTGTTTTTT; CDR3 protein: CASSDPTNEKLFF
clone size: few; D gene: .; J gene: TRBJ1-1; V gene: TRBV5-1; CDR3 DNA: TGCGCCAGCAGCTTGGCAGCAAACACTGAAGCTTTCTTT; CDR3 protein: CASSLAANTEAFF